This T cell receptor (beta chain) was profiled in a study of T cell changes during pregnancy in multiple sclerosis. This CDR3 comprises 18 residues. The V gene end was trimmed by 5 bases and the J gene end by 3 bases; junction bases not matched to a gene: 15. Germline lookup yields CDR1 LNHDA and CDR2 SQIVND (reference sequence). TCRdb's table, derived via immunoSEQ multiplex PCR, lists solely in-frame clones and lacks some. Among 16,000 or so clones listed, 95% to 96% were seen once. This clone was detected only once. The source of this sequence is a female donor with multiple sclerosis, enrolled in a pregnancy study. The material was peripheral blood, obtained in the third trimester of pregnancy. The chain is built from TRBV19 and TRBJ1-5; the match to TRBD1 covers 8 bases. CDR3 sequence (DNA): TGTGCCAGTAGTCCAGGGACAGGTCAAAAGGTTGACAATCAGCCCCAGCATTTT. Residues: CASSPGTGQKVDNQPQHF.